The sequence of this T cell receptor (beta chain) was determined in a study of shared clonotypes between healthy human individuals. Germline V gene data show CDR1 as SNHLY and CDR2 as FYNNEI. The V and J ends lost 10 bases and 5 bases, in that order; junction bases with no gene match: 8. The length of the CDR3 is 13 residues. In the source study's methods: Because ImmunoSEQ provided only junction sequences with no quality scores, the filtering differed. Here immunoSEQ multiplex PCR was the method, and the copy in TCRdb shows in-frame clones only, minus some. V, J and clone size were drawn from that table, and D and trimming were deduced from the DNA. The sample holds about 2.1 million clones; just over 90% are singletons and the top ten take approximately 1.7%. CD45RO-negative CD8 cells positively selected for CCR7 made up the naive population, which excluded terminally differentiated effector memory CD45RA+ cells. There were only Caucasian adults among the donors, and all lived in Nashville, Tennessee.

The sequence derives from a man younger than 30 in good health. Some clones in this sample may be carry-over from other donors' samples. The material sequenced was naive CD8+ T cells from PBMCs. V usage is TRBV2 and J usage is TRBJ1-1; 9 nucleotides line up with TRBD1. The CDR3, as DNA: TGTGCCATCCACAGGGGGCTCTTGACTGAAGCTTTCTTT. Its protein is CAIHRGLLTEAFF.